This T cell receptor (beta chain) was sequenced during a study of T cell responses to AZD1222 COVID-19 vaccine. This table comes from immunoSEQ multiplex PCR, and its TCRdb copy is limited to in-frame clones, with some not included. The profile shows 120,000 to 150,000 clones, around 88% of them singletons. The clonotype comes from an adult in good health. The sample was peripheral blood, taken on day 0 of MenACWY control vaccination.

This chain's CDR3 is CAISESVVRDAGYTF. CDR3 sequence (DNA): TGTGCCATCAGTGAGTCTGTGGTCAGGGACGCTGGCTACACCTTC. This rearrangement joins TRBV10-3 to TRBJ1-2, with D possibly TRBD1 on 5 matching bases. Germline lookup yields CDR1 ENHRY and CDR2 SYGVKD. The CDR3 has 15 residues. With 0 bases removed from V and 7 bases from J, the gap between germline ends came to 15 bases.